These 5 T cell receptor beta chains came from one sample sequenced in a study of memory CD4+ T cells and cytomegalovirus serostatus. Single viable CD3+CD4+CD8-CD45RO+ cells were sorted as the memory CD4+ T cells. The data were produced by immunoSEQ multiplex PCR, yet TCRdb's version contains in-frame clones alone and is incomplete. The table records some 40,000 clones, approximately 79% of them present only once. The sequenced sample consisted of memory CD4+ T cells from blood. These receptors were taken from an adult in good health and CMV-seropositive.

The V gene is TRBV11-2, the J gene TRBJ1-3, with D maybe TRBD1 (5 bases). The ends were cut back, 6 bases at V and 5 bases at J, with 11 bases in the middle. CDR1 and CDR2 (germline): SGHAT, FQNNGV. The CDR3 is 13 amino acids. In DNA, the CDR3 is TGTGCCAGCAGTCAGGGATCCCGAAACACCATATATTTT. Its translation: CASSQGSRNTIYF.

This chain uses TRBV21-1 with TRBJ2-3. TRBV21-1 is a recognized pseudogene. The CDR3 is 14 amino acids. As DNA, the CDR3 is TGTGCCAGCAGCTTGGGGCGGGGCACAGATACGCAGTATTTT. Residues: CASSLGRGTDTQYF.

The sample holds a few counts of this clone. The CDR3 sequence: CASSLVAGGRNEQFF. The CDR3 nucleotides are TGTGCCAGCAGCTTAGTAGCGGGGGGGAGGAATGAGCAGTTCTTC. The chain links TRBV11-2 to TRBJ2-1, with 11 bases identical to TRBD2. The V gene end was trimmed by 1 base and the J gene end by 7 bases; junction bases not matched to a gene: 3. This CDR3 is 15 amino acids long. The germline gives CDR1 SGHAT, CDR2 FQNNGV.

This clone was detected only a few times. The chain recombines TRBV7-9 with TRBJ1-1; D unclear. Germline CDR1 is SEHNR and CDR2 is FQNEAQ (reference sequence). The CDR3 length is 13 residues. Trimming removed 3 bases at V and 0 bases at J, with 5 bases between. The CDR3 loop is CASSFALNTEAFF. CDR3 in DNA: TGTGCCAGCAGCTTTGCGTTGAACACTGAAGCTTTCTTT. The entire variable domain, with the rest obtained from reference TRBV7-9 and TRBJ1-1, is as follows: DTGVSQNPRHKITKRGQNVTFRCDPISEHNRLYWYRQTLGQGPEFLTYFQNEAQLEKSRLLSDRFSAERPKGSFSTLEIQRTEQGDSAMYLCASSFALNTEAFFGQGTRLTVV.

DNA of the CDR3: TGTGCCAGCAGCTTGTTTGTAGGCGGAGGCACCATATATTTT. Its translation is CASSLFVGGGTIYF. This chain connects TRBV7-9 to TRBJ1-3; no reliable D call. CDR1 is SEHNR, CDR2 FQNEAQ, per germline (reference sequence). The V gene lost 3 bases and the J gene lost 9 bases, with 15 bases spanning the gap. The CDR3 contains 14 residues.